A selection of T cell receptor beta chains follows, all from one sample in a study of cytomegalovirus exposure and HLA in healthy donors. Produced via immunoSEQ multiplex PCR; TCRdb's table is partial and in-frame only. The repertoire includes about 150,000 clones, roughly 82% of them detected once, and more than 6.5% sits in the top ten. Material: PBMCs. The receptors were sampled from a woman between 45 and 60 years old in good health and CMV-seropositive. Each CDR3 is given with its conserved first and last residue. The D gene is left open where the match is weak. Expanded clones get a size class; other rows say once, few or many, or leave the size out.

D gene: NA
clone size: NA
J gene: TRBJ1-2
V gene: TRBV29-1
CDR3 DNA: TGCAGCGGGGCGGGACCGAACTATGGCTACACCTTC
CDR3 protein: CSGAGPNYGYTF

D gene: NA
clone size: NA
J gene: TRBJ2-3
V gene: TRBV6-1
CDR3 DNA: TGTGCCAGCAGTGAATGGACAGCTAGCACAGATACGCAGTATTTT
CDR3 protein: CASSEWTASTDTQYF

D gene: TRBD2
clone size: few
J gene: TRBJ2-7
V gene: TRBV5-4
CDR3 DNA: TGTGCCAGCAGCCCGGGTCAACCGGGACTAGCGGGGTACGAGCAGTACTTC
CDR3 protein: CASSPGQPGLAGYEQYF

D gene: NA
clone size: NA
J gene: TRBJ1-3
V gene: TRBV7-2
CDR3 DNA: TGTGCCAGCAGCTTACGAGCTAGCTCTGGAAACACCATATATTTT
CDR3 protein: CASSLRASSGNTIYF

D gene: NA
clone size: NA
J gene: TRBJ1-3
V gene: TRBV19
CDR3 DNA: TGTGCCACCATGACAGCCGGAAACACCATATATTTT
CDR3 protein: CATMTAGNTIYF

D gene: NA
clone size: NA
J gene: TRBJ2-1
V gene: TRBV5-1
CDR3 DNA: TGCGCCAGCAGCTATCAGGGTGGGCACTACAATGAGCAGTTCTTC
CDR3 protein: CASSYQGGHYNEQFF

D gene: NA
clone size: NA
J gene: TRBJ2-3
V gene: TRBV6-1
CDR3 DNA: TGTGCCAGCAGCGGGGGCGGGGGCCCTACGCAGTATTTT
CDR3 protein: CASSGGGGPTQYF

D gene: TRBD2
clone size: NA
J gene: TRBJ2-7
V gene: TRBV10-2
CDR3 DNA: TGCGCCAGCAGTGATAATGGCGGGGGTATTTACGAGCAGTACTTC
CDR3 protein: CASSDNGGGIYEQYF

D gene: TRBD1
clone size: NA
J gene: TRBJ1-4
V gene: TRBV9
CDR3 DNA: TGTGCCAGCAGCGTAGGAACAGGGGGCAATGAAAAACTGTTTTTT
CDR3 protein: CASSVGTGGNEKLFF

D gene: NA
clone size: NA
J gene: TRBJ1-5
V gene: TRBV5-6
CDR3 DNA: TGTGCCAGCAGCTTCGGAAGGGGCGGTAGGCCCCAGCATTTT
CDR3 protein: CASSFGRGGRPQHF

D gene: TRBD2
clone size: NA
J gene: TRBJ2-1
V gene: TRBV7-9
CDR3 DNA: TGTTCCAGCAGTTACCGGACTAGCGACTTCGTCAATGAGCAGTTCTTC
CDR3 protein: CSSSYRTSDFVNEQFF

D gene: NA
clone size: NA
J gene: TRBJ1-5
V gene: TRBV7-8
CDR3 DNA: TGTGCCAGCAGCTTAGGTACGGGGGGCGATCAGCCCCAGCATTTT
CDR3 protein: CASSLGTGGDQPQHF

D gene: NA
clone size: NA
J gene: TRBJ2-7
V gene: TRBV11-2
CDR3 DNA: TGTGCCAGCAGCCATAAGGGACTCGGGTCCTACGAGCAGTACTTC
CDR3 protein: CASSHKGLGSYEQYF

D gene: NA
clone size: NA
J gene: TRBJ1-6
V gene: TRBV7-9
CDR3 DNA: TGTTCCAGCAATGCAGGGAATTCACCCCTCCACTTT
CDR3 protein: CSSNAGNSPLHF

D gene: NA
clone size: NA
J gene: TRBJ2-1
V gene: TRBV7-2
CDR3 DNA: TGTGCCAGCAGTAGAGCCCCCTTAGTCGGTGAGCAGTTCTTC
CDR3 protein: CASSRAPLVGEQFF

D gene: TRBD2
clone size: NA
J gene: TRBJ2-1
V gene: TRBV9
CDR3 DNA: TGTGCCAGCAGCGAGACTAGCGGGACTAACAATGAGCAGTTCTTC
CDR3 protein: CASSETSGTNNEQFF

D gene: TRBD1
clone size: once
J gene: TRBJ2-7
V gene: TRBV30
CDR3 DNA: TGTGCCTGGGGCCCCCTACAGGGGCAGAGCTACGAGCAGTACTTC
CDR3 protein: CAWGPLQGQSYEQYF

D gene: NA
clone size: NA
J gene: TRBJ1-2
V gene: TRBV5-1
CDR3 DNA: TGCGCCAGCAGCTTGGGCTCGACAGTCCCTATACCAAACTATGGCTACACCTTC
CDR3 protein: CASSLGSTVPIPNYGYTF

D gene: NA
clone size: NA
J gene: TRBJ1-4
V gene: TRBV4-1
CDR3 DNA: TGCGCCAGCAGCCAAGAAGAGATAGGACACGATAATGAAAAACTGTTTTTT
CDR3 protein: CASSQEEIGHDNEKLFF

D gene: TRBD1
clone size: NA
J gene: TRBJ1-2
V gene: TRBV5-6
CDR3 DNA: TGTGCCAGCAGTTCCAGGGGGGTCTATGGCTACACCTTC
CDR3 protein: CASSSRGVYGYTF

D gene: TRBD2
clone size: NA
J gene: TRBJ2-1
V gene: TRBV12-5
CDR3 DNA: TGTGCTAGTGGTTTGGTGGCCGGGACTATCATTGAGCAATTCTTC
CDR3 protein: CASGLVAGTIIEQFF

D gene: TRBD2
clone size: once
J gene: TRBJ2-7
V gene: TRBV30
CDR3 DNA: TGTGCCTGGAGTGTCGGGCTACTAGCGGGGGGCTACGAGCAGTACTTC
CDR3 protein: CAWSVGLLAGGYEQYF

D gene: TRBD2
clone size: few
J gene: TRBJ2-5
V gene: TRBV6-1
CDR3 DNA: TGTGCCAGCAGTGAAGCACTAGCGGGAGTAGAAGAGACCCAGTACTTC
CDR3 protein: CASSEALAGVEETQYF

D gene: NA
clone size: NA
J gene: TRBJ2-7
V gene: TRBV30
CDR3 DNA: TGTGCCGGGATGTGGGGCGTCAGCTCCTACGAGCAGTACTTC
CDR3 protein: CAGMWGVSSYEQYF

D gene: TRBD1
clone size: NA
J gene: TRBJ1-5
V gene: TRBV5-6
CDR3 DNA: TGTGCCAGCAGCTTGTCTACAGGGGAGCCCCAGCATTTT
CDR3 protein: CASSLSTGEPQHF

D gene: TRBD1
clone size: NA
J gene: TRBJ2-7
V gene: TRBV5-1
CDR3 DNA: TGCGCCAGCAGCGTTTCCGGGACAGCTCTACGAGAGCAGTACTTC
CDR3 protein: CASSVSGTALREQYF

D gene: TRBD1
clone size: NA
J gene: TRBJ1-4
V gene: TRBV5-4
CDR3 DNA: TGTGCCAGCAGCACCCGGGACAGGGGAGGAAAACTGTTTTTT
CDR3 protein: CASSTRDRGGKLFF